The rows below give T cell receptor beta chains drawn from one sample of a study of tumor-infiltrating lymphocytes in primary liver carcinoma. Using its own MiXCR run on the multiplex PCR reads, TCRdb lists one record per CDR3 protein. The sample includes about 330,000 distinct CDR3 sequences, around three fifths seen only once; the top ten take 5.5% to 8%. Specimen: peripheral blood. Receptor source: a middle-aged man with primary liver carcinoma and hepatitis B virus infection. Both conserved end residues are part of each CDR3. D genes are given only for firm matches. For some rows the clone size is stated as once, few or many, or as a class when expanded; others skip it.

j_gene,abundance,v_gene,d_gene,CDR3aa,CDR3nt
TRBJ2-3,.,TRBV6-5,TRBD1,CASSSRQGDTRYF,TGTGCCAGCAGTTCGAGACAGGGCGATACGCGGTATTTT
TRBJ2-1,.,TRBV6-2/TRBV6-3,TRBD2,CPCSYSPPSGLYNEQFF,TGTCCCTGCAGTTACTCCCCACCTAGCGGGTTGTACAATGAGCAGTTCTTC
TRBJ2-1,few,TRBV4-1,.,CASSQVGGQREQFF,TGCGCCAGCAGCCAAGTGGGAGGACAGCGGGAGCAGTTCTTC
TRBJ1-1,many,TRBV6-1,.,CASSQSGVITEAFF,TGTGCCAGCAGTCAATCAGGGGTTATCACTGAAGCTTTCTTT
TRBJ1-4,.,TRBV28,.,CASSYRGNEKLFF,TGTGCCAGCAGTTATAGGGGAAATGAAAAACTGTTTTTT
TRBJ2-5,.,TRBV11-2,TRBD1,CANKGDRMSQYF,TGTGCCAACAAAGGGGACAGGATGTCCCAGTACTTC
TRBJ1-4,.,TRBV6-5,.,CASSLSFGGNEKLSF,TGTGCCAGTAGTCTCAGCTTCGGGGGTAATGAAAAACTGTCTTTT
TRBJ2-2,.,TRBV11-1,.,CASKWGANTGEPFF,TGTGCCAGTAAATGGGGGGCGAACACCGGGGAACCGTTTTTT
TRBJ2-1,.,TRBV7-9,.,CASSGGQGPSGSYNEQFF,TGTGCCAGCAGCGGAGGACAGGGACCTAGCGGGTCCTACAATGAGCAGTTCTTC
TRBJ2-1,once,TRBV28,.,CASSDGGNEQFF,TGTGCCAGCAGTGATGGGGGCAATGAGCAGTTCTTC
TRBJ1-2,.,TRBV28,TRBD1,CAGSGPGQGALDGYTF,TGTGCCGGCAGTGGACCGGGACAGGGGGCGCTTGATGGCTACACCTTC
TRBJ2-3,.,TRBV7-9,TRBD2,CASSLKEGLAGDYSTDTQYF,TGTGCCAGCAGCTTAAAAGAGGGACTAGCGGGAGACTATAGCACAGATACGCAGTATTTT
TRBJ2-2,many,TRBV6-2/TRBV6-3,TRBD2,CASSSGLAGVVGELFF,TGTGCCAGCAGTTCGGGACTAGCGGGAGTGGTCGGGGAGCTGTTTTTT
TRBJ2-3,.,TRBV5-6,.,CASSPLAHQGTDTQYF,TGTGCCAGCAGCCCCCTTGCACACCAGGGAACAGATACGCAGTATTTT